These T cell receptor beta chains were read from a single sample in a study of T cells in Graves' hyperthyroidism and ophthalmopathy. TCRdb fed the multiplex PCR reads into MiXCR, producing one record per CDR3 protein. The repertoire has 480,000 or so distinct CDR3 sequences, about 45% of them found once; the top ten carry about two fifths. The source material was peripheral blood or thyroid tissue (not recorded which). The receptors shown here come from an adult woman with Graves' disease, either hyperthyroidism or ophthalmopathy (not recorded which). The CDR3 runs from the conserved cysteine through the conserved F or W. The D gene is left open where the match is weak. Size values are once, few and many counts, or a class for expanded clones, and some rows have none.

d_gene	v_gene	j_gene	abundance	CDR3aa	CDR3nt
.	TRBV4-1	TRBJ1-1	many	CASSPNLSDMNTEAFF	TGCGCCAGCAGCCCTAACCTTTCGGACATGAACACTGAAGCTTTCTTT
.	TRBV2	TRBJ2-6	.	CASRTLTGADVLTF	TGTGCCAGCAGGACCCTAACTGGGGCCGACGTCCTGACTTTC
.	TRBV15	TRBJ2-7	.	CATSRDRGADSYEQYF	TGTGCCACCAGCAGAGATCGAGGGGCCGACTCCTACGAGCAGTACTTC
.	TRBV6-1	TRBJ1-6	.	CASSPREQVFHF	TGTGCCAGCAGCCCACGGGAACAGGTTTTCCACTTT
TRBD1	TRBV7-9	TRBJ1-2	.	CASSIWTGANYGYTF	TGTGCCAGCAGCATATGGACAGGGGCTAACTATGGCTACACCTTC
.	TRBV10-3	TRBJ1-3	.	CAIRGASGNTIYF	TGTGCCATCAGGGGTGCTTCTGGAAACACCATATATTTT
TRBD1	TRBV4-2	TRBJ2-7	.	CASSQVFPGGAYEQYF	TGTGCCAGCAGCCAAGTTTTTCCAGGGGGCGCCTACGAGCAGTACTTC
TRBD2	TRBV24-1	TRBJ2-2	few	CATGGRAATGELFF	TGTGCCACCGGCGGGAGGGCCGCCACCGGGGAGCTGTTTTTT
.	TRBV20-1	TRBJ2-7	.	CSASRTWGSASYEQYF	TGCAGTGCTAGCCGAACATGGGGCTCGGCGAGCTACGAGCAGTACTTC
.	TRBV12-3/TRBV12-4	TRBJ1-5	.	CASSSPQGLSNQPQHF	TGTGCCAGCAGTTCCCCACAGGGCTTAAGCAATCAGCCCCAGCATTTT
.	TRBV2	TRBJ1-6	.	CATAEGNSPLHF	TGTGCCACCGCCGAAGGAAATTCACCCCTCCACTTT
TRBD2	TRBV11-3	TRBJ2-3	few	CASSLEAGGQYF	TGTGCCAGCAGCTTAGAGGCGGGAGGGCAGTATTTT
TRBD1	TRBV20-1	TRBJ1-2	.	CSAQIPGQGYGYTF	TGCAGTGCTCAAATCCCGGGACAGGGATATGGCTACACCTTC
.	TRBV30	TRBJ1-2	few	CAWSVPGGQPEYGYTF	TGTGCCTGGAGTGTCCCCGGAGGGCAGCCCGAGTATGGCTACACCTTC
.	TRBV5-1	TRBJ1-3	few	CASSLGQDDGNTIYF	TGCGCCAGCAGCTTAGGGCAGGACGACGGAAACACCATATATTTT
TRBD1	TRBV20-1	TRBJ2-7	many	CSARDYGTGFYEQYF	TGCAGTGCTAGAGATTATGGGACAGGATTTTACGAGCAGTACTTC
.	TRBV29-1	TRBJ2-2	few	CSVEGGGTGELFF	TGCAGCGTTGAAGGGGGAGGAACCGGGGAGCTGTTTTTT
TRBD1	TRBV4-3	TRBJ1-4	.	CASSQEHYGQGGEKLFF	TGCGCCAGCAGCCAAGAACACTACGGACAGGGAGGAGAAAAACTGTTTTTT
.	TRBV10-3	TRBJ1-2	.	CAISGMGGTDTF	TGTGCCATCAGTGGGATGGGCGGGACGGACACCTTC
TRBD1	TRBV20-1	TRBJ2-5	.	CSAPGRGKETQYF	TGCAGTGCTCCAGGCAGGGGGAAAGAGACCCAGTACTTC
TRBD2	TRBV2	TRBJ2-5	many	CASRREAGEETQYF	TGTGCCAGCAGGCGGGAAGCGGGAGAGGAGACCCAGTACTTC
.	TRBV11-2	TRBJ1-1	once	CASSLGGATEALF	TGTGCCAGCAGCTTAGGAGGGGCAACTGAAGCTCTCTTT
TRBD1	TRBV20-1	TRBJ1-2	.	CSAWDRGYGYTF	TGCAGTGCTTGGGACAGGGGCTATGGCTACACCTTC
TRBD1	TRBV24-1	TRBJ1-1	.	CATSDATGDTEAFF	TGTGCCACCAGTGATGCGACAGGGGACACTGAAGCTTTCTTT
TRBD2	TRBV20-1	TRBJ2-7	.	CSARDPDIGRSEQYF	TGCAGTGCTAGAGATCCGGATATCGGGAGGAGCGAGCAGTACTTC
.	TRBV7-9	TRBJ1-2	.	CASSQVLADYGYTF	TGTGCCAGCAGCCAAGTCCTGGCGGATTATGGCTACACCTTC
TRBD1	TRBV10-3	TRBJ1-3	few	CAIWGDSLYF	TGTGCCATCTGGGGGGACAGCTTATATTTT
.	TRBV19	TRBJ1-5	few	CASSIPIRNQPQHF	TGTGCCAGTAGTATCCCAATCCGCAATCAGCCCCAGCATTTT
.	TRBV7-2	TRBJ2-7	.	CASSLARVSEQYF	TGTGCCAGCAGCTTAGCTCGGGTCAGCGAGCAGTACTTC
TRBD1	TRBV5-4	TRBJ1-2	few	CASSIKIGQGNYGYTF	TGTGCCAGCAGTATAAAAATTGGACAGGGGAACTATGGCTACACCTTC
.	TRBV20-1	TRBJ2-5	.	CSGRDQETQYF	TGCAGTGGCAGGGACCAAGAGACCCAGTACTTC
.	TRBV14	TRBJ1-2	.	CAGGPTGYYGYTF	TGTGCCGGCGGCCCCACAGGGTACTATGGCTACACCTTC
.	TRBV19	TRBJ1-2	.	CASSIGLGSNYGYTF	TGTGCCAGTAGTATTGGATTGGGCAGCAACTATGGCTACACCTTC
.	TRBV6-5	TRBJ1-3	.	CASSEQVHSGNTIYF	TGTGCCAGCAGCGAACAGGTTCACTCTGGAAACACCATATATTTT
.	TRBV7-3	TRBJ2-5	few	CASSYQWGETQYF	TGTGCCAGCAGCTATCAATGGGGAGAGACCCAGTACTTC
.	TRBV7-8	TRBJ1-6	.	CASSAKDNSPLHF	TGTGCCAGCAGCGCCAAGGATAATTCACCCCTCCACTTT
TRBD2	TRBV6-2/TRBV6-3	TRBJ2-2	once	CASSPGLLAGADTGELFF	TGTGCCAGCAGTCCTGGCTTACTAGCGGGAGCGGACACCGGGGAGCTGTTTTTT
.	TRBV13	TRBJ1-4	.	CAGSGFNEKLFF	TGTGCCGGGAGTGGGTTTAATGAAAAACTGTTTTTT
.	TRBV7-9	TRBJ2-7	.	CASSARGESSYEQYF	TGTGCCAGCAGTGCTAGAGGGGAAAGCTCCTACGAGCAGTACTTC
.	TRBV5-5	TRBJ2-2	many	CASSTIQGRHTGELFF	TGTGCCAGCAGCACCATACAGGGAAGGCACACCGGGGAGCTGTTTTTT
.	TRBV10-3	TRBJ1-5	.	CAISGVGASNQPQHF	TGTGCCATCAGTGGTGTCGGTGCTAGCAATCAGCCCCAGCATTTT
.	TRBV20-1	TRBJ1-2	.	CSLRGTSGDDGYTF	TGCAGTCTACGGGGCACTTCCGGGGACGATGGCTACACCTTC
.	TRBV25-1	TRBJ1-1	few	CASSELEGTEAFF	TGTGCCAGCAGTGAATTGGAAGGCACTGAAGCTTTCTTT
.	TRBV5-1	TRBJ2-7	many	CASSSQGNPYEQYF	TGCGCCAGCAGCTCGCAGGGGAATCCCTACGAGCAGTACTTC
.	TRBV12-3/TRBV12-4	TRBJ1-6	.	CASSWVGTRRSPLHF	TGTGCCAGCAGTTGGGTTGGGACACGGCGATCACCCCTCCACTTT
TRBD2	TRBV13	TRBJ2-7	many	CASSRGGEQYF	TGTGCCAGCAGCCGCGGGGGCGAGCAGTACTTC